These 32 T cell receptor beta chains came from one sample sequenced in a study of spatial heterogeneity in lung cancer (dated by TCRdb to the late 2010s). Library preparation used 5' RACE. Sequenced using a NextSeq 500. TCRdb ran its own pipeline on the public reads, namely fastp trimming at Q25 and MiXCR clone calling, and kept in-frame beta chains. All rows with the same CDR3 protein become a single entry with the most common DNA and genes. Across this sample there are roughly 39,000 distinct CDR3 sequences, with about 6.8% seen only once. The top ten clones comprise about 45% of the sample. This specimen's time point label, interpreted: sample taken at primary tumor resection. The sample consisted of PBMCs, taken at surgery. These receptors all come from a female donor with early-stage non-small cell lung cancer.

This clonotype was detected ten times or more. The chain recombines TRBV7-2 with TRBJ1-2; a possible D gene is TRBD1 (6 bases). Between the trimmed V and J ends, which lost 4 bases and 0 bases, there was a span of 15 bases. The germline gives CDR1 SGHTA, CDR2 FQGNSA. The CDR3 length is 16 residues. CDR3 loop: CASSSQGSSANYGYTF. As DNA, the CDR3 is TGTGCCAGCAGCTCCCAGGGGAGCTCAGCTAACTATGGCTACACCTTC.

On this clonotype: A much larger clone sits a single nucleotide away, making a read error possible. The V call is TRBV2, the J call TRBJ2-4; D is possibly TRBD2 (6 bases). CDR3 size: 13 residues. Looked up from germline, CDR1 is SNHLY and CDR2 is FYNNEI. This chain's CDR3 is CVSVRETKNIQYF. CDR3 sequence (DNA): TGTGTCAGCGTCCGGGAGACCAAAAACATTCAGTACTTC.

The chain has TRBV6-1 and TRBJ1-1, with D uncertain. Looked up from germline, CDR1 is MNHNS and CDR2 is SASEGT. V was trimmed by 3 bases and J by 0 bases, leaving 11 bases between them. This CDR3 is built from 15 residues. CDR3 loop: CASSETARVNTEAFF. Written as DNA, the CDR3 is TGTGCCAGCAGTGAGACCGCCAGAGTGAACACTGAAGCTTTCTTT.

This clonotype occurred many times. The rearrangement links TRBV6-1 to TRBJ2-2; D is undetermined. The length of the CDR3 is 15 residues. Germline loops: CDR1 MNHNS, CDR2 SASEGT. Trimming shortened V by 0 bases and J by 2 bases, and 7 bases separated the two germline ends. The CDR3, as DNA: TGTGCCAGCAGTGAAGCGGCAGCTAACACCGGGGAGCTGTTTTTT. Residues: CASSEAAANTGELFF.

This clonotype was seen ten or more times. CDR3 DNA: TGTGCCAGCAGTCCAAGGGCGGGGGGCCCTGGCGGGGAGCTGTTTTTT. Encoded protein: CASSPRAGGPGGELFF. The V and J genes are TRBV7-7 and TRBJ2-2, with TRBD2 matching over 8 bases. Trimming cost V 6 bases and J 7 bases; bases outside gene matches: 13. This CDR3 is built from 16 residues. Germline CDR1 reads SSHAT; CDR2 reads FNYEAQ (reference sequence).

This clonotype showed up just a few times. V is TRBV14 and J is TRBJ2-1; 8 nucleotides line up with TRBD2. The CDR3 is made up of 15 amino acids. The J segment lost 10 bases and the V segment lost 0 bases, leaving 8 bases of the junction unmatched. Germline CDR1 and CDR2: SGHDN and FVKESK. CDR3 in amino acids: CASSQDLAGTGEQFF. CDR3 nucleotides: TGTGCCAGCAGCCAAGATTTAGCGGGGACGGGGGAGCAGTTCTTC.

This clonotype has just a few counts. This chain's CDR3 is CASRDWGSNQPQHF. CDR3 nucleotide sequence: TGTGCCAGCAGGGATTGGGGCAGCAATCAGCCCCAGCATTTT. The rearrangement uses TRBV6-5 and TRBJ1-5; D is perhaps TRBD1 (5 bases). This CDR3 spans 14 amino acids. Trimming removed 6 bases from V and 1 base from J, with 10 bases in between. The germline CDR1 and CDR2 sequences are MNHEY and SVGAGI.

This clonotype came up many times. The rearrangement links TRBV6-5 to TRBJ2-3; no firm D call. Germline CDR1 MNHEY, CDR2 SVGAGI. V was trimmed by 2 bases and J by 4 bases, leaving 13 bases between them. The CDR3 length is 15 residues. This chain's CDR3 is CASSYQASSADTQYF. CDR3 in DNA: TGTGCCAGCAGTTACCAGGCTAGTTCGGCAGATACGCAGTATTTT.

This clonotype was detected ten times or more. The rearrangement links TRBV6-6 to TRBJ1-1, with no clear D. The CDR3 is 13 residues long. V was pared by 2 bases and J by 3 bases, with 7 bases between. Germline V gene sequence: CDR1 MNHNY, CDR2 SVGAGI (reference sequence). CDR3 DNA: TGTGCCAGCAGTTACGACCGAGACACTGAAGCTTTCTTT. This sequence encodes CASSYDRDTEAFF.

Only a few counts were recorded for this clonotype. CDR3 in amino acids: CASSLRGAGLGDQYF. CDR3 bases: TGTGCCAGCAGCTTGCGGGGGGCCGGGTTGGGTGACCAGTACTTC. The V and J genes are TRBV7-2 and TRBJ2-5; 8 bases agree with TRBD2. This CDR3 is built from 15 residues. Germline trimming cut 3 bases from V and 10 bases from J; bases unmatched to any gene: 13. The germline V gene has CDR1 SGHTA and CDR2 FQGNSA.

The chain couples TRBV6-5 to TRBJ2-5; possibly TRBD1 or TRBD2 for D (5 bases each). The germline V and J ends were trimmed by 2 bases and 5 bases, with 9 bases remaining between them. The CDR3 is 13 amino acids. Looked up from germline, CDR1 is MNHEY and CDR2 is SVGAGI. As DNA, the CDR3 is TGTGCCAGCAGTTACATGGGGGATGAGACCCAGTACTTC. Translation gives CASSYMGDETQYF.

There are a few counts of this clonotype. This sequence joins TRBV7-2 and TRBJ2-7, with TRBD1 matching 7 bases. CDR1 is SGHTA and CDR2 is FQGNSA in the germline V gene. The CDR3 loop spans 16 amino acids. V lost 5 bases to trimming and J lost 2 bases; unmatched junction nucleotides: 12. Written as DNA, the CDR3 is TGTGCCAGCAGCCGAAAGTTGACAGGGACGGCCTACGAGCAGTACTTC. Its protein is CASSRKLTGTAYEQYF.

This clonotype was counted ten times or more. The chain carries TRBV20-1 and TRBJ2-7; 9 bases map to TRBD2. The CDR3 covers 14 residues. The J segment lost 3 bases and the V segment lost 3 bases, leaving 6 bases of the junction unmatched. CDR1 is DFQATT and CDR2 is SNEGSKA in the germline V gene (reference sequence). CDR3 sequence: CSASGGGAFYEQYF. CDR3 DNA: TGCAGTGCTAGTGGCGGGGGGGCCTTCTACGAGCAGTACTTC.

This clonotype was counted many times. The chain carries TRBV24-1 and TRBJ2-7; D is unclear. The V and J ends lost 9 bases and 2 bases respectively, with 16 bases between them. The CDR3 is 14 residues long. Germline loops: CDR1 KGHDR, CDR2 SFDVKD. CDR3 sequence: CATGASDKTYEQYF. As DNA, the CDR3 is TGTGCCACCGGAGCCTCCGACAAGACCTACGAGCAGTACTTC.

This clonotype was seen repeatedly, ten times or more. The chain combines TRBV12-3 or TRBV12-4 with TRBJ1-5, with no clear D. V dropped 4 bases and J dropped 7 bases, with 11 bases sitting between them. CDR3 length: 13 residues. The CDR3 DNA sequence: TGTGCCAGCAGTTCCCGCTCGGGGCAGCCCCAGCATTTT. It yields the protein CASSSRSGQPQHF.

This clonotype was picked up many times. The chain joins TRBV20-1 to TRBJ2-3, with 11 bases matching TRBD2. Germline V gene lookup returns CDR1 DFQATT and CDR2 SNEGSKA (reference sequence). The CDR3 spans 13 residues. V lost 7 bases, J lost 4 bases, and 4 bases stayed unmatched. In nucleotides, the CDR3 is TGCAGTGTTAGCGGGGGGGCGCCAGATACGCAGTATTTT. Encoded protein: CSVSGGAPDTQYF.

In this sample, this clonotype turned up many times. V gene TRBV19 combines with J gene TRBJ2-7, with 9 bases identical to TRBD1. After removal of 5 bases from V and 5 bases from J, the junction contained 7 bases not matched to a gene. This CDR3 contains 14 residues. Germline V lookup: CDR1 LNHDA, CDR2 SQIVND (reference sequence). As DNA, the CDR3 is TGTGCCAGTAGTGCGGGACAGGGAGTAAACGAGCAGTACTTC. It encodes CASSAGQGVNEQYF.

With regard to this clonotype: This sequence may be a read error, since a much larger clone differs from it by one base. The chain employs TRBV19 and TRBJ1-1; possibly TRBD1 for D (6 bases). Germline V lookup: CDR1 LNHDA, CDR2 SQIVND (reference sequence). This CDR3 is 13 amino acids long. The CDR3 here is CASSMRGTTDAFF. DNA for the CDR3: TGTGCCAGTAGTATGAGGGGGACCACTGATGCTTTCTTT. Variable domain in full (rest from reference TRBV19 and TRBJ1-1): DGGITQSPKYLFRKEGQNVTLSCEQNLNHDAMYWYRQDPGQGLRLIYYSQIVNDFQKGDIAEGYSVSREKKESFPLTVTSAQKNPTAFYLCASSMRGTTDAFFGQGTRLTVV.

This clonotype was seen a few times. The chain links TRBV3-1 to TRBJ2-5; D perhaps matches TRBD2 (6 bases). CDR3 length: 15 amino acids. Trimming stripped 3 bases from V and 2 bases from J, with 13 bases between. From germline, CDR1 is LGHDT and CDR2 YNNKEL (reference sequence). This CDR3 reads CASSHRGTSQETQYF. The CDR3, as DNA: TGTGCCAGCAGCCACAGAGGGACTTCTCAAGAGACCCAGTACTTC.

V and J are TRBV7-8 and TRBJ2-4; 9 nucleotides match TRBD1. V shed 5 bases, J shed 2 bases, and the junction held 7 bases outside the gene matches. Germline V gives CDR1 SGHVS, CDR2 FQNEAQ. This CDR3 comprises 16 residues. In DNA, the CDR3 is TGTGCCAGCAGCGTTACAGGGGGCGGGACCAAAAACATTCAGTACTTC. It translates to CASSVTGGGTKNIQYF.

The chain combines TRBV18 with TRBJ2-3; 8 positions match TRBD1. Trimming at V came to 2 bases and at J to 6 bases, leaving 10 bases not matched to a gene. The CDR3 is 16 residues long. The germline V gene has CDR1 KGHSH and CDR2 LQKENI. The DNA of the CDR3 is TGTGCCAGCTCACCAAGGGGACAGGTCTTTCGTGATACGCAGTATTTT. Translating gives CASSPRGQVFRDTQYF. Using reference TRBV18 and TRBJ2-3 for the parts outside the CDR3, the full variable domain is NAGVMQNPRHLVRRRGQEARLRCSPMKGHSHVYWYRQLPEEGLKFMVYLQKENIIDESGMPKERFSAEFPKEGPSILRIQQVVRGDSAAYFCASSPRGQVFRDTQYFGPGTRLTVL.

This clonotype was counted many times. This rearrangement joins TRBV6-5 to TRBJ1-2, with 8 bases identical to TRBD1. The length of the CDR3 is 15 residues. Trimming removed 6 bases from V and 2 bases from J; junction bases left unmatched: 8. Germline V gene data show CDR1 as MNHEY and CDR2 as SVGAGI. The CDR3 coding sequence is TGTGCCAGCAGCCCGGACAGGGCGGAGAACTATGGCTACACCTTC. It yields the protein CASSPDRAENYGYTF.

This clonotype was counted at least ten times. V is TRBV29-1 and J is TRBJ1-1; 8 bases align to TRBD1. The CDR3 loop spans 13 amino acids. Unmatched junction bases numbered 2, after V lost 5 bases and J lost 0 bases. The germline CDR1 and CDR2 sequences are SQVTM and ANQGSEA. The CDR3 sequence: CSVSGQVNTEAFF. CDR3 bases: TGCAGCGTTTCGGGACAGGTGAACACTGAAGCTTTCTTT.

The sample holds many counts of this clonotype. CDR3 region: CASSGHRGQETQYF. CDR3 DNA sequence: TGTGCCAGTAGTGGACACCGGGGCCAAGAGACCCAGTACTTC. J is TRBJ2-5 and V is TRBV19; the D gene could be TRBD1 or TRBD2 (5 bases each). CDR3 length: 14 residues. Germline V gene lookup returns CDR1 LNHDA and CDR2 SQIVND (reference sequence). Between the trimmed V and J ends, which lost 5 bases and 1 base, there was a span of 11 bases.

This clonotype showed up many times. The gene calls are TRBV7-2 and TRBJ2-3, with 7 bases fitting TRBD2. The CDR3 loop spans 16 amino acids. Germline loops: CDR1 SGHTA, CDR2 FQGNSA. V gave up 1 base and J gave up 5 bases; unmatched junction bases: 9. CDR3 in amino acids: CASSLVGTTGQDTQYF. The CDR3 DNA follows: TGTGCCAGCAGCTTAGTAGGGACTACCGGGCAAGATACGCAGTATTTT.

Regarding this clonotype: This may arise from a read error, as a much more abundant clone is one base away. The genes are TRBV20-1 and TRBJ1-5, with no clear D. Trimming removed 3 bases at V and 6 bases at J, with 12 bases between. There are 13 residues in the CDR3. Germline CDR1 reads DFQATT; CDR2 reads SNEGSKA (reference sequence). The CDR3 loop is CSASGEHTQPQHF. The CDR3 DNA follows: TGCAGTGCTAGCGGCGAGCACACTCAGCCCCAGCATTTT.

The chain joins TRBV4-3 to TRBJ1-2; no clear D gene. The germline CDR1 and CDR2 sequences are LGHNA and YSLEER. The V and J ends lost 0 bases and 4 bases respectively, with 15 bases between them. The CDR3 is 16 amino acids. In DNA form, the CDR3 reads TGCGCCAGCAGCCAAGATTCCGCCGGCAGGTTCTATGGCTACACCTTC. Its protein product is CASSQDSAGRFYGYTF.

The chain carries TRBV14 and TRBJ2-6; 7 bases align to TRBD1. This CDR3 is 19 amino acids long. From germline, CDR1 is SGHDN and CDR2 FVKESK. V lost 4 bases to trimming and J lost 1 base; unmatched junction nucleotides: 13. The CDR3 DNA is TGTGCCAGCAGCCGACACGGGACAGCAAGCCGGTCTGGGGCCAACGTCCTGACTTTC. Its protein is CASSRHGTASRSGANVLTF.

This clonotype was observed many times. The chain joins TRBV20-1 to TRBJ2-7, with TRBD2 identical over 9 bases. The V segment lost 0 bases and the J segment 1 base; nucleotides outside the gene matches: 4. CDR1 and CDR2 from the germline V gene are DFQATT and SNEGSKA (reference sequence). This CDR3 is built from 15 residues. CDR3 residues: CSARDSGGPSYEQYF. CDR3 bases: TGCAGTGCTAGAGATAGCGGGGGCCCGTCCTACGAGCAGTACTTC.

The rearrangement uses TRBV6-1 and TRBJ1-2, with 7 nucleotides matching TRBD1. Losses at the gene ends were 5 bases for V and 2 bases for J; bases not matched to a gene: 8. The CDR3 is 15 amino acids. Germline loops: CDR1 MNHNS, CDR2 SASEGT. The CDR3 loop reads CASSSQTGSNYGYTF. DNA for the CDR3: TGTGCCAGCAGTTCACAGACAGGGTCCAACTATGGCTACACCTTC.

This clonotype appeared a few times. The rearrangement uses TRBV9 and TRBJ1-2; D is undetermined. The CDR3 is 12 residues long. Germline loops: CDR1 SGDLS, CDR2 YYNGEE. Trimming took off 0 bases at V and 5 bases at J, with 5 bases between the two ends. The CDR3 is CASSVDIYGYTF. CDR3 DNA: TGTGCCAGCAGCGTAGATATATATGGCTACACCTTC.

This clonotype was observed at least ten times. This chain joins TRBV2 and TRBJ1-1, with 7 bases that match TRBD1. The CDR3 runs to 14 residues. With V trimmed by 6 bases and J by 6 bases, 10 bases remained unmatched. CDR1 is SNHLY, CDR2 FYNNEI, per germline. In nucleotides, the CDR3 is TGTGCCAGCAGGGTTACACAGGGGTTCTCTGAAGCTTTCTTT. This sequence encodes CASRVTQGFSEAFF. Full variable domain (outside the CDR3, taken from reference TRBV2 and TRBJ1-1): EPEVTQTPSHQVTQMGQEVILRCVPISNHLYFYWYRQILGQKVEFLVSFYNNEISEKSEIFDDQFSVERPDGSNFTLKIRSTKLEDSAMYFCASRVTQGFSEAFFGQGTRLTVV.